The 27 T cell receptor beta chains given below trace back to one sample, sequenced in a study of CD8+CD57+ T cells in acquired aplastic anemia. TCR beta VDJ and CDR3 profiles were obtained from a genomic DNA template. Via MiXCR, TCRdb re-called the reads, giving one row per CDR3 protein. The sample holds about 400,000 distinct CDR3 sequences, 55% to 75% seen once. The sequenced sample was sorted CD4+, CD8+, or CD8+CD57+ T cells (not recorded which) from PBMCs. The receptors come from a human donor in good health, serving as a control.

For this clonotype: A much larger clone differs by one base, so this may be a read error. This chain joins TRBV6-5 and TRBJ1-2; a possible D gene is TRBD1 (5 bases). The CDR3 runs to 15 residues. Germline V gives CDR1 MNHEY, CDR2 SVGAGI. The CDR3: CAISEAGHRVGGYTF. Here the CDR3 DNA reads TGTGCCATCAGTGAAGCCGGACATAGGGTAGGGGGCTACACCTTC.

The CDR3 loop is CASSITGTRLYEQFF. The CDR3 DNA follows: TGTGCCAGTAGTATAACCGGGACTCGGCTCTATGAGCAGTTCTTC. V and J are TRBV19 and TRBJ2-1, with D possibly being TRBD2 (6 bases). With 2 bases removed from V and 8 bases from J, the gap between germline ends came to 16 bases. This CDR3 comprises 15 residues. Germline assignment: CDR1 LNHDA and CDR2 SQIVND (reference sequence).

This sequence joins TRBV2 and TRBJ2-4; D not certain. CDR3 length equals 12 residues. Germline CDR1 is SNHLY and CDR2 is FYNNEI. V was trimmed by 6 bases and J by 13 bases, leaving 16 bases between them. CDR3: CASSESSEYQYF. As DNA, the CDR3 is TGTGCCAGCAGCGAATCGTCGGAGTACCAGTACTTC.

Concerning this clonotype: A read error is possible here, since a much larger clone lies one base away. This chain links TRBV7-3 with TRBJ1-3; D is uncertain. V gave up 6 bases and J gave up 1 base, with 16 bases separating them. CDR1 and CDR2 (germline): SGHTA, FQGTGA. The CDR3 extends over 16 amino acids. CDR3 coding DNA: TGTGCCAGCAGTTTGTGGATGGGGAGGTCTGGAAACACCATATATTTT. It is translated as CASSLWMGRSGNTIYF.

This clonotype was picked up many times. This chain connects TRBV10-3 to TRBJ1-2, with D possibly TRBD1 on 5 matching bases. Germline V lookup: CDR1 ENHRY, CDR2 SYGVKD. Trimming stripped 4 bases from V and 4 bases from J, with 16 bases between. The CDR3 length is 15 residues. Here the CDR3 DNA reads TGTGCCATCAGTGGGTACAGGTTGCCGTCCTATGGCTACACCTTC. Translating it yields CAISGYRLPSYGYTF.

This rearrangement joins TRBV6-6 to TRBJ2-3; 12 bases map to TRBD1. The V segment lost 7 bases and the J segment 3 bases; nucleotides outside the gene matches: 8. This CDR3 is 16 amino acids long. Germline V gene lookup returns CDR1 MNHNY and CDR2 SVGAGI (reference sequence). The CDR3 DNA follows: TGTGCCAGCAATCCTGGGACAGGGGGCGCGACAGATACGCAGTATTTT. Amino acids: CASNPGTGGATDTQYF.

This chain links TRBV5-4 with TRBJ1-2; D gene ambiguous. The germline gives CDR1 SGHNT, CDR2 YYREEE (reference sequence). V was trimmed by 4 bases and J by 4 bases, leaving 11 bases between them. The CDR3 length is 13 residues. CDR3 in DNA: TGTGCCAGCAGCAAGGGCGGACCCTATGGCTACACCTTC. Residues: CASSKGGPYGYTF.

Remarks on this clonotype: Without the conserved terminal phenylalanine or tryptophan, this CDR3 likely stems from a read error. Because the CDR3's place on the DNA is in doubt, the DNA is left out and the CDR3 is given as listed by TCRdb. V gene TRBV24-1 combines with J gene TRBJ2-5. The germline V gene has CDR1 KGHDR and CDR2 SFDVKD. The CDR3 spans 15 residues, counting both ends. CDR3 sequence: CATRRPATAQDPHYT.

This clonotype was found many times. The CDR3 loop is CASSSPIFTRGETQYF. CDR3 coding DNA: TGTGCCAGCAGCTCACCAATTTTCACTAGAGGCGAGACCCAGTACTTC. This chain connects TRBV7-2 to TRBJ2-5; TRBD2 is a possible D gene (5 bases). The CDR3 length is 16 residues. V lost 4 bases and J 5 bases, leaving 20 bases between the germline ends. The germline gives CDR1 SGHTA, CDR2 FQGNSA.

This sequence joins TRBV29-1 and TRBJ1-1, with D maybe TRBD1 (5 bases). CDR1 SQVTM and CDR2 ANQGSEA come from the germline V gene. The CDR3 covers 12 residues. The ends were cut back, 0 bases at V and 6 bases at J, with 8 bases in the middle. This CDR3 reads CSVEDRDPEAFF. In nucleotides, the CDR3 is TGCAGCGTTGAAGACAGGGACCCTGAAGCTTTCTTT.

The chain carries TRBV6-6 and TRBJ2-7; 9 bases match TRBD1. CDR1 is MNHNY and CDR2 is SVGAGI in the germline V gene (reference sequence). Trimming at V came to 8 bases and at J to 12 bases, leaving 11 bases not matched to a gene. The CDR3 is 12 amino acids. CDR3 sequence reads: CASCMDRGVLYF. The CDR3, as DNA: TGTGCCAGCTGCATGGACAGGGGCGTTCTGTACTTC.

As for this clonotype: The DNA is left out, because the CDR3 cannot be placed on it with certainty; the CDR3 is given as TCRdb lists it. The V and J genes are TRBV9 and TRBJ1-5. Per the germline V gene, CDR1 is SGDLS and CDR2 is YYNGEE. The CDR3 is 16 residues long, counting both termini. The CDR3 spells CASSVGGAAVLRAQHF.

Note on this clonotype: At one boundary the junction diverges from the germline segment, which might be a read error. The CDR3 spells CGSPISDTGELFF. In DNA, the CDR3 is TGCGGCAGCCCCATCAGCGACACCGGGGAGCTGTTTTTT. The chain uses TRBV24-1 and TRBJ2-2, with D hard to call. The CDR3 is made up of 13 amino acids. CDR1 and CDR2 (germline): KGHDR, SFDVKD.

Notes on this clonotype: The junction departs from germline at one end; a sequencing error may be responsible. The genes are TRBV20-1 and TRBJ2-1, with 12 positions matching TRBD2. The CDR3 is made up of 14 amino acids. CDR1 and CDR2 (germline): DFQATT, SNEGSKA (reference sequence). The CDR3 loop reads CSARASGGASEQSF. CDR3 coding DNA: TGCAGTGCTAGAGCTAGCGGGGGGGCAAGTGAGCAGTCCTTC.

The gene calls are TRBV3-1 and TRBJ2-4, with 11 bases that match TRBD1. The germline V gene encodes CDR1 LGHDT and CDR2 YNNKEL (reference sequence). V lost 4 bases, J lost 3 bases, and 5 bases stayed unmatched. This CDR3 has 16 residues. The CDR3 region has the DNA TGTGCCAGCAGCCGGACAGGGGGCGATGTCAAAAACATTCAGTACTTC. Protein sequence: CASSRTGGDVKNIQYF.

The CDR3 here is CASSLLVREDEGTVITDTQYF. CDR3 coding DNA: TGTGCCAGCAGCTTATTGGTCAGGGAGGACGAAGGGACAGTCATCACAGATACGCAGTATTTT. The V call is TRBV7-6, the J call TRBJ2-3; perhaps TRBD1 as D (7 bases). CDR1 SGHVS and CDR2 FNYEAQ come from the germline V gene. V was trimmed by 2 bases and J by 2 bases, leaving 29 bases between them. The CDR3 contains 21 residues.

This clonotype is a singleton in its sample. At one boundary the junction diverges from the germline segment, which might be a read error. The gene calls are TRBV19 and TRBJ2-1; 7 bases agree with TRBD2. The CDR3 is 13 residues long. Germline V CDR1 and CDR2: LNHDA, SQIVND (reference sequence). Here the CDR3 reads CATTGGGTNEQLF. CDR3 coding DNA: TGTGCCACCACCGGCGGGGGAACTAATGAGCAGCTTTTC.

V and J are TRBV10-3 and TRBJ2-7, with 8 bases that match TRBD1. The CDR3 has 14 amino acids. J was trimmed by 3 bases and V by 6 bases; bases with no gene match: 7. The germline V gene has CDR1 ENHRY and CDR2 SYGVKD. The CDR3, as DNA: TGTGCCATCAGCCCTCACACAGGGGGCTACGAGCAGTACTTC. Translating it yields CAISPHTGGYEQYF.

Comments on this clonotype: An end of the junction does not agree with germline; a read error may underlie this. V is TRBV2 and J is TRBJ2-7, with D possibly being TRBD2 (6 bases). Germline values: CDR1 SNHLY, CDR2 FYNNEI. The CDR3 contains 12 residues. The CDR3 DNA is TGTGCCAGTAGTGCGGGGTCGTACGAGCAGCACTTC. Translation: CASSAGSYEQHF.

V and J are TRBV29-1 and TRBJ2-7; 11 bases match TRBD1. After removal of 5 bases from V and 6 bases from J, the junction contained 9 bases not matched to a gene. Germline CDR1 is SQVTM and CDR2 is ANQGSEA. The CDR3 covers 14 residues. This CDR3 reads CSVFRAGTGGEQYF. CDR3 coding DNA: TGCAGCGTTTTCAGGGCCGGGACAGGGGGCGAGCAGTACTTC.

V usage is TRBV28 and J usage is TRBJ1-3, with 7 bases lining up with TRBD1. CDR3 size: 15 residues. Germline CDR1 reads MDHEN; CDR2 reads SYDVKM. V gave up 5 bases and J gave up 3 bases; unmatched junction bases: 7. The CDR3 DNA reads TGTGCCAGCAGTCCCGCAGACAGGGTTGGAAACACCATATATTTT. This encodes CASSPADRVGNTIYF.

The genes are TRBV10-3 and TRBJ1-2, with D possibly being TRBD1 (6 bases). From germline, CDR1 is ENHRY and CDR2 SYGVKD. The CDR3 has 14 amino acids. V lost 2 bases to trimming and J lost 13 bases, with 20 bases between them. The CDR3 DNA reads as TGTGCCATCAGTGAGCCCGACAGGAACTATGGGAGCACCTTC. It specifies CAISEPDRNYGSTF.

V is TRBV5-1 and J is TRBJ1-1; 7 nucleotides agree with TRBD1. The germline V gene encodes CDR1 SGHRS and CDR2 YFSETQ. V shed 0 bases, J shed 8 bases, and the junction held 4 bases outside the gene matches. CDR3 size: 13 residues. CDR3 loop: CASSLDVTGEAFF. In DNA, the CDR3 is TGCGCCAGCAGCTTGGATGTGACAGGGGAAGCTTTCTTT. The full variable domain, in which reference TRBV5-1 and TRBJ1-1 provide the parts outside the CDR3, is KAGVTQTPRYLIKTRGQQVTLSCSPISGHRSVSWYQQTPGQGLQFLFEYFSETQRNKGNFPGRFSGRQFSNSRSEMNVSTLELGDSALYLCASSLDVTGEAFFGQGTRLTVV.

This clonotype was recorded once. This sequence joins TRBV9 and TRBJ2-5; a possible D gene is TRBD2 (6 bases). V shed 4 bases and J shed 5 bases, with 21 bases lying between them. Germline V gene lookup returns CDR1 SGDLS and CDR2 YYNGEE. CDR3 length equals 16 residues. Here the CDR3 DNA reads TGTGCCAGCAGCTTAGCGGTGCGAGATACGCAGGAGACCCAGTACTTC. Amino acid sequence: CASSLAVRDTQETQYF.

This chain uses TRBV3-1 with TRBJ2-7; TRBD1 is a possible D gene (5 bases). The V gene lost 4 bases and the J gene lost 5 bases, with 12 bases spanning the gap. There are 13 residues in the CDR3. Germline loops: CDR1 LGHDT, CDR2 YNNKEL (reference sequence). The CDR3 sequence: CASSPTGANEQYF. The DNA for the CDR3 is TGTGCCAGCAGCCCCACAGGAGCAAACGAGCAGTACTTC.

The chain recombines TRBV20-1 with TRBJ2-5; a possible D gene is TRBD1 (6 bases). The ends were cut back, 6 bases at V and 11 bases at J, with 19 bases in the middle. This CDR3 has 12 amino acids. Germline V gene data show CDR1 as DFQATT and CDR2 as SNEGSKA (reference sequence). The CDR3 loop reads CSARDNPDSQYF. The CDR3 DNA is TGCAGTGCAAGGGACAATCCAGACTCTCAGTACTTC.

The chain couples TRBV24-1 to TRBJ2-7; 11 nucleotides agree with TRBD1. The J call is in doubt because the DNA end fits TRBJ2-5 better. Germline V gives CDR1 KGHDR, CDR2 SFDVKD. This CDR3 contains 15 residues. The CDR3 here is CATSFRTGGVQTQYF. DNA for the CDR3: TGTGCCACCAGTTTCCGGACAGGGGGCGTACAGACCCAGTACTTC.